This TCR beta chain was captured by sequencing in a study of shared clonotypes between healthy human individuals. The table came from immunoSEQ multiplex PCR; TCRdb's copy has only in-frame clones and leaves some out. The sample holds about 510,000 clones, 60% to 85% seen once. This receptor was obtained from a woman in her thirties or forties in good health. Some clones in this sample may be carry-over from other donors' samples. Material for sequencing was PBMCs.

The CDR3 DNA follows: TGTGCCAGCAGCTTAGCACCAAATCCGGGGTACCAAGAGACCCAGTACTTC. Its protein product is CASSLAPNPGYQETQYF. This rearrangement joins TRBV7-8 to TRBJ2-5; a possible D gene is TRBD2 (5 bases). The CDR3 loop spans 17 amino acids. The germline V gene has CDR1 SGHVS and CDR2 FQNEAQ. V was shortened by 0 bases and J by 0 bases, with 14 bases between the two germline ends.